The TCR beta chain described here comes from a study of T cell responses to AZD1222 COVID-19 vaccine. Broader study findings: Only a handful of AZD1222 recipients, six or seven in all, had baseline seropositivity. Repertoire sampling occurred only after the peak T cell response. Vaccine-related CD4 TCRs covered spike, predominating at 160-218 and 743-854. Among spike-specific TCRs, nearly half reportedly target unmutated variant regions.

Germline-derived CDR1 and CDR2 are SGDLS and YYNGEE. V was clipped by 0 bases and J by 3 bases; unmatched bases: 3. This CDR3 region has 15 residues. Profiled with immunoSEQ multiplex PCR; TCRdb holds only in-frame clones, not every one. The repertoire consists of under 150,000 clones, with just over 85% occurring once and the leading ten covering about 8.8%. As regards this clone: What it binds is unknown.

This sequence originates from an adult in good health. Here the sequenced sample was peripheral blood, taken on day 0 of AZD1222 vaccination. The chain recombines TRBV9 with TRBJ2-7; TRBD2 matches at 10 bases. The CDR3 here is CASSVGSSGSYEQYF. Written as DNA, the CDR3 is TGTGCCAGCAGCGTAGGCTCTAGCGGGAGCTACGAGCAGTACTTC.